This is a list of T cell receptor beta chains from one sample in a study of neoadjuvant anti-PD-1 for oral cavity cancer. Only in-frame clones appear in the TCRdb table, and some are missing; sequencing was by immunoSEQ multiplex PCR. The sample has some 14,000 clones, about 70% seen once. This material consisted of PBMCs, taken before nivolumab (anti-PD-1) treatment. These receptors were taken from a person aged 40-85 years with oral cavity squamous cell carcinoma. Each CDR3 is given with its conserved first and last residue. D genes are given only for firm matches. Rows may omit the clone size; those that give it use once, few, many or a size class.

D gene	J gene	V gene	clone size	CDR3 protein	CDR3 DNA
TRBD1	TRBJ2-2	TRBV5-1	few	CASSGPGQGTGELFF	TGCGCCAGCAGCGGACCGGGACAGGGAACCGGGGAGCTGTTTTTT
-	TRBJ2-7	TRBV7-2	-	CASSLETAREQYF	TGTGCCAGCAGCTTGGAGACAGCGAGGGAGCAGTACTTC
-	TRBJ1-4	TRBV28	-	CASSFQETTNEKLFF	TGTGCCAGCAGTTTCCAAGAGACAACTAATGAAAAACTGTTTTTT
-	TRBJ1-1	TRBV30	few	CAWSVQVGPMNTEAFF	TGTGCCTGGAGTGTACAAGTGGGCCCCATGAACACTGAAGCTTTCTTT
TRBD1	TRBJ2-1	TRBV10-2	-	CASSDGQGAYNEQFF	TGCGCCAGCAGTGACGGACAGGGGGCCTACAATGAGCAGTTCTTC
TRBD1	TRBJ1-1	TRBV29-1	large	CSVGTGGYTEAFF	TGCAGCGTAGGTACAGGGGGCTACACTGAAGCTTTCTTT
-	TRBJ2-3	TRBV6-1	-	CASSYREGTDTQYF	TGTGCCAGCAGCTACAGGGAAGGCACAGATACGCAGTATTTT
-	TRBJ1-1	TRBV11-1	-	CASSPTQGMNTEAFF	TGTGCCAGCAGCCCGACTCAGGGGATGAACACTGAAGCTTTCTTT
-	TRBJ1-2	TRBV30	few	CAWTPGHSYGYTF	TGTGCCTGGACTCCTGGGCATTCCTATGGCTACACCTTC
-	TRBJ1-2	TRBV5-1	-	CASSPGTTYGYTF	TGCGCCAGCAGCCCCGGGACAACCTATGGCTACACCTTC
TRBD1	TRBJ1-1	TRBV19	few	CASSSPGGWTEAFF	TGTGCCAGTAGCAGCCCAGGGGGCTGGACTGAAGCTTTCTTT
TRBD2	TRBJ2-7	TRBV5-4	-	CASSLDGGRTYEQYF	TGTGCCAGCAGCTTGGACGGGGGGAGGACCTACGAGCAGTACTTC
TRBD1	TRBJ1-4	TRBV29-1	-	CSVFRDREEKLFF	TGCAGCGTTTTCCGGGACAGGGAGGAAAAACTGTTTTTT
-	TRBJ2-7	TRBV27	few	CASLQSGAVSSYEQYF	TGTGCCAGCTTACAGTCAGGAGCGGTTAGCTCCTACGAGCAGTACTTC
-	TRBJ1-4	TRBV4-1	-	CASSQGSGNPKAATNEKLFF	TGCGCCAGCAGCCAAGGATCGGGGAACCCTAAGGCTGCAACTAATGAAAAACTGTTTTTT
TRBD1	TRBJ2-7	TRBV4-2	few	CASSQPDRGRNEQYF	TGTGCCAGCAGCCAACCTGACAGGGGGAGGAACGAGCAGTACTTC
-	TRBJ1-5	TRBV4-1	-	CASSQDPAGNQPQHF	TGCGCCAGCAGCCAAGACCCGGCTGGCAATCAGCCCCAGCATTTT
-	TRBJ2-5	TRBV5-5	few	CASSLYESTALGETQYF	TGTGCCAGCAGCTTATACGAATCCACAGCCCTTGGGGAGACCCAGTACTTC
TRBD2	TRBJ2-1	TRBV11-3	-	CASSLGGGGARPYNEQFF	TGTGCCAGCAGCTTAGGGGGCGGGGGGGCCCGGCCCTACAATGAGCAGTTCTTC
TRBD1	TRBJ1-1	TRBV12-5	-	CASGVGTGVNTEAFF	TGTGCTAGTGGTGTCGGGACAGGGGTGAACACTGAAGCTTTCTTT
TRBD1	TRBJ1-2	TRBV27	-	CASRPAGQTYGYTF	TGTGCCAGCAGACCGGCGGGACAGACCTATGGCTACACCTTC